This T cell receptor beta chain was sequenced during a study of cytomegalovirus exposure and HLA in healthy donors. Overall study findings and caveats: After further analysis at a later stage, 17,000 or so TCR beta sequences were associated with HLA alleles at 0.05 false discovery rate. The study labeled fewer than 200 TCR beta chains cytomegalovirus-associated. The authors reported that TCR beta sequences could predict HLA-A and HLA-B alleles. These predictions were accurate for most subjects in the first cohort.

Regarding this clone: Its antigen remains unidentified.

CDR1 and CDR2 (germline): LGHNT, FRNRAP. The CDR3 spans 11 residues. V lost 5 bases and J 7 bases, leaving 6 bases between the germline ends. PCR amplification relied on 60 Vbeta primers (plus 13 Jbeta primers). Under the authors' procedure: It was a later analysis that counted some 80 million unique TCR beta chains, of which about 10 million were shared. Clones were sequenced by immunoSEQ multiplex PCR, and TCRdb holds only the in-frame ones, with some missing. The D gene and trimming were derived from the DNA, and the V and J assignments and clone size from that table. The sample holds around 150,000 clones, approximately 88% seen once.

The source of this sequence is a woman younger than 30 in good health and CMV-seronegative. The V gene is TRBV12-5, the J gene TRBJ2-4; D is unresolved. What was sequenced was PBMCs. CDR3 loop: CASGPRNIQYF. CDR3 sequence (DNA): TGTGCTAGTGGTCCGAGGAACATTCAGTACTTC.